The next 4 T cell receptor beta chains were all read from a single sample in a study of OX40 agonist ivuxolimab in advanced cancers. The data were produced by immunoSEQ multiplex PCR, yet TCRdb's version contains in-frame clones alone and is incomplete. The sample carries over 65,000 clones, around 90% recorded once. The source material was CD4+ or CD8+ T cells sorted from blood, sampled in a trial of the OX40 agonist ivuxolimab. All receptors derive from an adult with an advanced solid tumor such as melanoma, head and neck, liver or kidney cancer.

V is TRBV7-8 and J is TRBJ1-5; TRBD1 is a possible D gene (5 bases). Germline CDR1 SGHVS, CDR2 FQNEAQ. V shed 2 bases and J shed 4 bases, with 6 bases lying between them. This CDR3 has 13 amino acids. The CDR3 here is CASSLWGNQPQHF. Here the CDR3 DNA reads TGTGCCAGCAGCTTATGGGGGAATCAGCCCCAGCATTTT.

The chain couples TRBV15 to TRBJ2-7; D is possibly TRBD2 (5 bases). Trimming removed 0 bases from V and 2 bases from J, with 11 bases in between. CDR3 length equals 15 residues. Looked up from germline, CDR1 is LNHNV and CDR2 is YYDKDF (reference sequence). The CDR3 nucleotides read TGTGCCACCAGCAGAGAACCCAGCGGAACCTACGAGCAGTACTTC. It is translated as CATSREPSGTYEQYF.

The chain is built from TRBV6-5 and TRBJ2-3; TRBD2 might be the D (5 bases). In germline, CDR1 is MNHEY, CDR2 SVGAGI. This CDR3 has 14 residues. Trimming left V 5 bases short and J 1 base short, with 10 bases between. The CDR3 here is CASSESGRTDTQYF. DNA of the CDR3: TGTGCCAGCAGTGAGAGCGGACGCACAGATACGCAGTATTTT.

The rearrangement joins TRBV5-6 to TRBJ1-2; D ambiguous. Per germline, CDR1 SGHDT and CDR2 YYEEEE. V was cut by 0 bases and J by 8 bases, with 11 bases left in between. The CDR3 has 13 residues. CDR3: CASSLERLGGYTF. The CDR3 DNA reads TGTGCCAGCAGCTTGGAACGTCTTGGCGGCTACACCTTC.